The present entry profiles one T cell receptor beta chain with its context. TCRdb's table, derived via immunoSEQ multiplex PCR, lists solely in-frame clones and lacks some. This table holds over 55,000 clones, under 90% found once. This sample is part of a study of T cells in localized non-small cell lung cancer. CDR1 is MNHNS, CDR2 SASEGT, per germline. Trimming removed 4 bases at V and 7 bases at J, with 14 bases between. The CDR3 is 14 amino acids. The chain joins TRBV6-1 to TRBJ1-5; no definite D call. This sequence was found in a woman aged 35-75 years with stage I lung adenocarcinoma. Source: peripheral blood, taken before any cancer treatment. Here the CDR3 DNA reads TGTGCCAGCAGTGCGGTGGGAGACAACCAGCCCCAGCATTTT. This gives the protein CASSAVGDNQPQHF.